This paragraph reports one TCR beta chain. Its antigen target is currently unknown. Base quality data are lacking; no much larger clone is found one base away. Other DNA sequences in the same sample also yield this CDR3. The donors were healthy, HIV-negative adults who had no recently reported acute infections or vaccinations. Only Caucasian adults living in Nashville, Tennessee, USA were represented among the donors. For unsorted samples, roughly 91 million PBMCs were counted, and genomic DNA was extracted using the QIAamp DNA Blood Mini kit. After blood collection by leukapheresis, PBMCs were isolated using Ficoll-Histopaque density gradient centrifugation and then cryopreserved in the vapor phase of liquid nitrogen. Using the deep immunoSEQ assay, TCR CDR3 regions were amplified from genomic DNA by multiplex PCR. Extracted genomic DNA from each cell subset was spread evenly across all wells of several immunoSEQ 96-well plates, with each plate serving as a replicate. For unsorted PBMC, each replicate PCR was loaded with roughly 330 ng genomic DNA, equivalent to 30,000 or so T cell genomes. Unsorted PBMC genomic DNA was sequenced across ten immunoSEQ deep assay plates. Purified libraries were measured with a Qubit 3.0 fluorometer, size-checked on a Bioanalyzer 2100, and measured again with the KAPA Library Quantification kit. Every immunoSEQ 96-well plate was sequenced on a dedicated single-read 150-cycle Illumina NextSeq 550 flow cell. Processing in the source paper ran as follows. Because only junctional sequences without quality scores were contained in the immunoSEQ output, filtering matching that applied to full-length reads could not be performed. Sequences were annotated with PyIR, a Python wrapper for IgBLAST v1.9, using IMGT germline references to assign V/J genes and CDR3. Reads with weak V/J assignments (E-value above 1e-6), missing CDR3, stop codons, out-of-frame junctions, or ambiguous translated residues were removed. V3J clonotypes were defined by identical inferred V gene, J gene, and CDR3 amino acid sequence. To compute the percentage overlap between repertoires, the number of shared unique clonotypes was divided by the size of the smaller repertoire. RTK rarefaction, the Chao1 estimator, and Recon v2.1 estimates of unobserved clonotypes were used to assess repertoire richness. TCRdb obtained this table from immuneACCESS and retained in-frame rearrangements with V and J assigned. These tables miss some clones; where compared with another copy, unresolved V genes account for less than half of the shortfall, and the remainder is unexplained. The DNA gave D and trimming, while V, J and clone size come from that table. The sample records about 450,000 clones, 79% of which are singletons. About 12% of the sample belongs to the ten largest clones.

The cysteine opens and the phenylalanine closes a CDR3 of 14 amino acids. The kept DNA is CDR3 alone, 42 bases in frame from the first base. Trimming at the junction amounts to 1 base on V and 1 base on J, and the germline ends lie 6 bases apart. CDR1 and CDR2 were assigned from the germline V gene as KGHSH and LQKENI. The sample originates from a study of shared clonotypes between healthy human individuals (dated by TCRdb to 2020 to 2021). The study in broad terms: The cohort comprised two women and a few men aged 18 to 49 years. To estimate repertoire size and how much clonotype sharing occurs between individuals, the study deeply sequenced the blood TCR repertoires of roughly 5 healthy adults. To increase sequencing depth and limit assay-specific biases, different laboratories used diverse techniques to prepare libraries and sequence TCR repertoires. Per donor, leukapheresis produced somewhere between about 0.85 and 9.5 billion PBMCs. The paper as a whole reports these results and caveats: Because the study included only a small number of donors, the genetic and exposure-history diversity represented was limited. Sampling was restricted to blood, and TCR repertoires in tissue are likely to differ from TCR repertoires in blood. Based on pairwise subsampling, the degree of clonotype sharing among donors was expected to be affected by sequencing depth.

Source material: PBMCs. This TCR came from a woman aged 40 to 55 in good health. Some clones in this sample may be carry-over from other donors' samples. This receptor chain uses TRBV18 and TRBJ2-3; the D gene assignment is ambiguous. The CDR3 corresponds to CASSPRQGTDTQYF. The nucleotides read TGTGCCAGCTCACCACGCCAGGGCACAGATACGCAGTATTTT.